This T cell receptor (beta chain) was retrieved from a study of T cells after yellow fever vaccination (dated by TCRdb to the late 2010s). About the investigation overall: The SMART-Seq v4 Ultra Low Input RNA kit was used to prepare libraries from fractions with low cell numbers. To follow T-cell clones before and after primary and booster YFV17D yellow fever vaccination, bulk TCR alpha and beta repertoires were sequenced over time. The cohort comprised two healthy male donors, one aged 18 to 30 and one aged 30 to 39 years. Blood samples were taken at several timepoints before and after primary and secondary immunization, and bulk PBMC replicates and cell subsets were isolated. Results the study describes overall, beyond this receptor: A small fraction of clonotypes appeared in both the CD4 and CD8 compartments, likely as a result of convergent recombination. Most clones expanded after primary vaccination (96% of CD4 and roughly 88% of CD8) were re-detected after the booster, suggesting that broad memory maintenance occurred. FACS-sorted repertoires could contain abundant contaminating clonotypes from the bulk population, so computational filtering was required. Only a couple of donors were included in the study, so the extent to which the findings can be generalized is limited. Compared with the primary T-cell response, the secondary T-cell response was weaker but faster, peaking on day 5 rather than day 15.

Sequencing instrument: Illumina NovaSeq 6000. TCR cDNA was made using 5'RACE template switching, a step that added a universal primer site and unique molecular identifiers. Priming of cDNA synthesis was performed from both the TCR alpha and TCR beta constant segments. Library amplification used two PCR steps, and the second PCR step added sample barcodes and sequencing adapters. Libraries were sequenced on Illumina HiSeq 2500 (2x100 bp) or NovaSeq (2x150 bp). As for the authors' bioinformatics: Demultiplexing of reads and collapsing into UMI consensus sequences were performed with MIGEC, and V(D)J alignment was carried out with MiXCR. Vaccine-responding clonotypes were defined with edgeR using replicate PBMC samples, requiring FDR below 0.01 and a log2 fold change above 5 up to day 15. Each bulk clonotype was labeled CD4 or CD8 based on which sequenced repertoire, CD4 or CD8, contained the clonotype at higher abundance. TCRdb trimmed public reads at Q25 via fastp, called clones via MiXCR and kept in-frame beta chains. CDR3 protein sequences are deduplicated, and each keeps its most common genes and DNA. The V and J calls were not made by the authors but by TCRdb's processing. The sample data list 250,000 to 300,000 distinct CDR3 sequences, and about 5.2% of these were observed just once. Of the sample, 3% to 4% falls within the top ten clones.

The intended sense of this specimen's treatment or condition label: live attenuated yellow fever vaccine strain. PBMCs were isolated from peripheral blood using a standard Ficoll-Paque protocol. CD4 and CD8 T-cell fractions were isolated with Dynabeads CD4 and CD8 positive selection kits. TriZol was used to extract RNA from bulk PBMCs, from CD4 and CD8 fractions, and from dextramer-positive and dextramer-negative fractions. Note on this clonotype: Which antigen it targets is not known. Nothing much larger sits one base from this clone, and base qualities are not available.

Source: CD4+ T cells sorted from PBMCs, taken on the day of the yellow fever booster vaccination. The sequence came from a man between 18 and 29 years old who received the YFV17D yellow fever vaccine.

CDR3 reads: CASSAFGRGGQETQYF. The DNA sequence reads TGCGCCAGCAGCGCCTTTGGGCGGGGAGGGCAAGAGACCCAGTACTTC. Recombination linked TRBV5-1 to TRBJ2-5, with 7 middle bases fitting TRBD2. The CDR3 starts with the cysteine, ends with the phenylalanine, and has 16 residues. Just the 48-base CDR3 DNA is kept, in frame starting at base 1. Here V drops 4 bases and J drops 2 bases, and the junction holds 11 bases not matched to any gene. The CDR1 and CDR2 encoded by the germline V gene are SGHRS and YFSETQ. Beyond the CDR3, the reference TRBV5-1 and TRBJ2-5 genes provide the residues; the full variable domain reads: KAGVTQTPRYLIKTRGQQVTLSCSPISGHRSVSWYQQTPGQGLQFLFEYFSETQRNKGNFPGRFSGRQFSNSRSEMNVSTLELGDSALYLCASSAFGRGGQETQYFGPGTRLLVL.